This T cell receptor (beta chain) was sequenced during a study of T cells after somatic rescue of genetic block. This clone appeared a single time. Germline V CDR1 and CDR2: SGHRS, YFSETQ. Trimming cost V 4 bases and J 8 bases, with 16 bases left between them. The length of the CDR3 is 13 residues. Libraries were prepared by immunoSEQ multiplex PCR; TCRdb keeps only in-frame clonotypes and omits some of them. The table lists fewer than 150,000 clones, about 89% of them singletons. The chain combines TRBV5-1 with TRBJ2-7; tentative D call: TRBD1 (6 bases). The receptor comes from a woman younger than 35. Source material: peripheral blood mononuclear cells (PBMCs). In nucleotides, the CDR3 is TGCGCCAGCAGCCGTGAGGACAGCTCAAAGCAGTACTTC. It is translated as CASSREDSSKQYF.